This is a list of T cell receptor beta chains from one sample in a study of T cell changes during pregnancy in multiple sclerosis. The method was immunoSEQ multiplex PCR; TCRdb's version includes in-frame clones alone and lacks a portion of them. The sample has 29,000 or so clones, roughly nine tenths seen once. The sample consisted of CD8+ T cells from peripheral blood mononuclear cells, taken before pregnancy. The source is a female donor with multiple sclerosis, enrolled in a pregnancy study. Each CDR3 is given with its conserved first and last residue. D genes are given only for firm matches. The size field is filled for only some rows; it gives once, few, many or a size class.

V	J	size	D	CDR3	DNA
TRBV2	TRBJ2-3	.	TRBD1	CASRAGQGLNTQYF	TGTGCCAGCAGGGCAGGACAGGGGTTGAATACGCAGTATTTT
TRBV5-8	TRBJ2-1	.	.	CASSPDSNNEQFF	TGTGCCAGCAGCCCGGACAGCAACAATGAGCAGTTCTTC
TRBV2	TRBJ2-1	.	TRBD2	CASRTYGEGEQFF	TGTGCCAGCAGGACCTACGGGGAGGGTGAGCAGTTCTTC
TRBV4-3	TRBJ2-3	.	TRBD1	CASSPQDRSTDTQYF	TGCGCCAGCAGCCCGCAGGACAGGTCGACAGATACGCAGTATTTT
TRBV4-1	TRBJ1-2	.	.	CASSQAGWENYGYTF	TGCGCCAGCAGCCAAGCGGGGTGGGAAAACTATGGCTACACCTTC
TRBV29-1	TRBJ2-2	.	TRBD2	CSVEPGLAGGSGELFF	TGCAGCGTTGAGCCAGGACTAGCGGGGGGTAGCGGGGAGCTGTTTTTT
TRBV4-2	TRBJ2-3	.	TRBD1	CASSQITGQGTDTQYF	TGTGCCAGCAGCCAAATCACGGGACAGGGTACAGATACGCAGTATTTT
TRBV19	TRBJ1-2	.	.	CASTEQGIGYGYTF	TGTGCCAGTACCGAGCAGGGGATTGGGTATGGCTACACCTTC
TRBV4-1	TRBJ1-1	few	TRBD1	CASSQKPGQLNTEAFF	TGCGCCAGCAGCCAAAAACCGGGACAGTTGAACACTGAAGCTTTCTTT
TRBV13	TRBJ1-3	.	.	CASSLEVEGNTIYF	TGTGCCAGCAGCTTAGAGGTCGAGGGCAACACCATATATTTT
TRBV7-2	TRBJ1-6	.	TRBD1	CASSTKRGQHQVNSPLHF	TGTGCCAGCAGCACGAAAAGGGGGCAGCACCAAGTTAATTCACCCCTCCACTTT
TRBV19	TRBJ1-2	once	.	CATWEGRSYGYTF	TGTGCCACCTGGGAGGGACGGAGCTATGGCTACACCTTC
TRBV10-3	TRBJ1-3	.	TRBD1	CAITRDRYGNTIYF	TGTGCCATCACCCGGGACAGATATGGAAACACCATATATTTT
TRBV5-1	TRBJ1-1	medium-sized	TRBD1	CASSLWTGDTEAFF	TGCGCCAGCAGCTTGTGGACAGGGGACACTGAAGCTTTCTTT
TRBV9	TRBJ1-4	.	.	CASSVDSATNEKLFF	TGTGCCAGCAGCGTTGACAGCGCAACTAATGAAAAACTGTTTTTT
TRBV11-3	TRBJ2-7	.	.	CASSLDRTGNYEQYF	TGTGCCAGCAGCTTAGATCGAACAGGGAACTACGAGCAGTACTTC
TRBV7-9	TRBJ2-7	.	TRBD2	CASSRSGMDPYEQYF	TGTGCCAGCAGCCGTAGCGGGATGGATCCCTACGAGCAGTACTTC
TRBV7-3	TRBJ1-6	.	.	CASSLTPGGGSPLHF	TGTGCCAGCAGCTTAACGCCCGGCGGGGGTTCACCCCTCCACTTT
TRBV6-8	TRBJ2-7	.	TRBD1	CARIPTGRNYYYEQYF	TGTGCCAGAATACCGACAGGGCGAAACTACTACTACGAGCAGTACTTC
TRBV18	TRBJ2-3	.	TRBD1	CASSPPTGGGLDTQYF	TGTGCCAGCTCACCACCAACAGGGGGCGGATTAGATACGCAGTATTTT
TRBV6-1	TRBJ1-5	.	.	CASSEVPVVVAGPQHF	TGTGCCAGCAGTGAAGTACCGGTTGTAGTAGCGGGGCCCCAGCATTTT
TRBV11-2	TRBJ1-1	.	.	CASSGPRDRANTEAFF	TGTGCCAGCAGCGGACCCAGGGATCGGGCGAACACTGAAGCTTTCTTT
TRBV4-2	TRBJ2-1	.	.	CASSRAGDNEQFF	TGTGCCAGCAGCCGGGCAGGGGACAATGAGCAGTTCTTC
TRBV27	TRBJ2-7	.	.	CASSLNTGFQYEQYF	TGTGCCAGCAGTTTAAATACAGGGTTCCAGTACGAGCAGTACTTC
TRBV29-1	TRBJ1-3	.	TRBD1	CSVAGQGPSGNTIYF	TGCAGCGTTGCCGGACAGGGACCCTCTGGAAACACCATATATTTT
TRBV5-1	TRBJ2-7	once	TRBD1	CASSSGSTGTSSYEQYF	TGCGCCAGCAGCTCGGGGTCGACAGGGACGAGCTCCTACGAGCAGTACTTC
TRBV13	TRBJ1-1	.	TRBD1	CASSSVGQGGTEAFF	TGTGCCAGCAGCTCTGTCGGACAGGGAGGAACTGAAGCTTTCTTT
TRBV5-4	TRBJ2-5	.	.	CASSFLPRGTQYF	TGTGCCAGCAGCTTTCTCCCCCGCGGGACCCAGTACTTC
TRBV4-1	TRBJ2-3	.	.	CASSRPGGSTDTQYF	TGCGCCAGCAGCCGCCCAGGAGGGAGCACAGATACGCAGTATTTT
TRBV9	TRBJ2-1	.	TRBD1	CASSPGQGHNNEQFF	TGTGCCAGCAGCCCCGGACAGGGACATAACAATGAGCAGTTCTTC
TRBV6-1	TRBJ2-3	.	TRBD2	CASSERTSGGTDTQYF	TGTGCCAGCAGTGAAAGGACTAGCGGAGGCACAGATACGCAGTATTTT
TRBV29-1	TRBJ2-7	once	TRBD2	CSVGELLKRGLYEQYF	TGCAGCGTTGGCGAACTATTGAAGCGGGGGTTATACGAGCAGTACTTC
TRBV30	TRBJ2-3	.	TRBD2	CAWSPPAGVPDTQYF	TGTGCCTGGAGTCCCCCAGCGGGAGTCCCCGATACGCAGTATTTT
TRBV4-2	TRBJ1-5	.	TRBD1	CASSQDRIGWTGRNQPQHF	TGTGCCAGCAGCCAAGATAGGATTGGTTGGACAGGGCGTAATCAGCCCCAGCATTTT
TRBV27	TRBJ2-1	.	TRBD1	CASRTGQGDGNEQFF	TGTGCCAGCAGGACGGGACAGGGGGACGGCAATGAGCAGTTCTTC
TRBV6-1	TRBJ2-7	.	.	CASSPWGLYEQYF	TGTGCCAGCAGTCCTTGGGGACTTTACGAGCAGTACTTC
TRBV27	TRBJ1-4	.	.	CASSPRTRREKLFF	TGTGCCAGCAGCCCGAGGACAAGACGGGAAAAACTGTTTTTT
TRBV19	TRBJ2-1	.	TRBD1	CASSIRDRGYNEQFF	TGTGCCAGTAGTATCCGGGACAGGGGTTACAATGAGCAGTTCTTC
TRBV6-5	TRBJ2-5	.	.	CASSLFSGQETQYF	TGTGCCAGCAGCCTCTTTAGCGGCCAAGAGACCCAGTACTTC
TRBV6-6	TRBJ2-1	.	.	CASSSQGGHYNEQFF	TGTGCCAGCAGTTCCCAGGGGGGACACTACAATGAGCAGTTCTTC
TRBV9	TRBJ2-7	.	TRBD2	CASSPGGAAYEQYF	TGTGCCAGCAGCCCCGGGGGGGCCGCCTACGAGCAGTACTTC
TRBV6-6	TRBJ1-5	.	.	CASTRGNQPQHF	TGTGCCAGCACCCGAGGCAATCAGCCCCAGCATTTT
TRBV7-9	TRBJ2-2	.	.	CASSLRQDTGELFF	TGTGCCAGCAGCTTAAGGCAGGACACCGGGGAGCTGTTTTTT
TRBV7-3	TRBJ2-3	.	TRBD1	CASSLRGMGDRGTDTQYF	TGTGCCAGCAGCTTAAGAGGCATGGGGGACAGGGGCACAGATACGCAGTATTTT
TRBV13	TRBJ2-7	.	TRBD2	CASSPRTSGDQGEQYF	TGTGCCAGCAGCCCCCGGACTAGCGGGGACCAGGGAGAGCAGTACTTC
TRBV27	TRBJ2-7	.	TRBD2	CASTPTSGSFSYEQYF	TGTGCCAGCACCCCCACTAGCGGGAGCTTCTCCTACGAGCAGTACTTC
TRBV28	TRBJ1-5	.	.	CASSPPGFNQPQHF	TGTGCCAGCAGTCCCCCAGGGTTCAATCAGCCCCAGCATTTT
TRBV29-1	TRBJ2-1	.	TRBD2	CSVVPRREGRNEQFF	TGCAGCGTCGTCCCCCGGCGGGAGGGTAGGAATGAGCAGTTCTTC
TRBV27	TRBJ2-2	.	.	CASTALAGELFF	TGTGCCAGCACCGCTTTAGCCGGGGAGCTGTTTTTT
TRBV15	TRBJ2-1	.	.	CATSTGPYEQFF	TGTGCCACCAGCACAGGGCCGTATGAGCAGTTCTTC
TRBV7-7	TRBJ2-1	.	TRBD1	CASSLRVGTGGPNEQFF	TGTGCCAGCAGCTTAAGGGTCGGGACAGGGGGTCCAAATGAGCAGTTCTTC
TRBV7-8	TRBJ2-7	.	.	CASSFLGGTYEQYF	TGTGCCAGCAGCTTCCTCGGAGGAACCTACGAGCAGTACTTC
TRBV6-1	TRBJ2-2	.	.	CATPGGSNTGELFF	TGTGCCACCCCCGGAGGTTCGAACACCGGGGAGCTGTTTTTT
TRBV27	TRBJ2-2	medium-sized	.	CASSSPFTGELFF	TGTGCCAGCAGTTCTCCCTTTACCGGGGAGCTGTTTTTT
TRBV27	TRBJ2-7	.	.	CASSLSWSSYEQYF	TGTGCCAGCAGTTTATCGTGGAGTTCCTACGAGCAGTACTTC
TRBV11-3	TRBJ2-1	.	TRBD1	CASSFPGQGGNEQFF	TGTGCCAGCAGCTTCCCGGGACAGGGGGGTAATGAGCAGTTCTTC
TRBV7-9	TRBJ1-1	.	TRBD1	CASSNPGQGDTEAFF	TGTGCCAGCAGCAATCCCGGACAGGGGGACACTGAAGCTTTCTTT
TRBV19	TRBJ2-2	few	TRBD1	CASSIGTGGLFF	TGTGCCAGTAGTATAGGGACAGGGGGACTGTTTTTT
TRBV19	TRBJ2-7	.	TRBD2	CASSIGTSYEQYF	TGTGCCAGTAGTATCGGGACTAGTTACGAGCAGTACTTC
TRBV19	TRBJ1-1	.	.	CASTRNTEAFF	TGTGCCAGTACCCGGAACACTGAAGCTTTCTTT